Below are 17 T cell receptor beta chains sequenced from a single sample in a study of tumor-infiltrating lymphocytes in primary liver carcinoma (dated by TCRdb to about 2017). TRIzol reagent was used to extract blood RNA from unsorted whole blood, while the DNeasy Blood & Tissue kit provided the germline DNA. For sequencing, an Illumina HiSeq 2500 was employed. TCRbeta-specific cDNA was reverse-transcribed from approximately 460 ng total RNA using a constant-region primer and ProtoScript II reverse transcriptase. TCRbeta libraries were built with three nested multiplex PCR rounds, a slightly modified ARM-PCR procedure. Each of the first two PCR rounds ran for approximately 10 cycles using multiplex TRBV1-TRBV30 forward primers together with a Cbeta reverse primer. TCRdb ran its own pipeline on the public reads, namely fastp trimming at Q25 and MiXCR clone calling, and kept in-frame beta chains. Entries are consolidated by CDR3 protein sequence, retaining the most common genes and DNA. In this sample the table shows 300,000 to 400,000 distinct CDR3 sequences, roughly 60% of which occur a single time. The top ten clones comprise more than 8.5% of the sample.

Source material: peripheral blood. The receptor source for this set is a man aged 35 to 55 with primary liver carcinoma and hepatitis B virus infection.

The chain recombines TRBV12-5 with TRBJ2-3; D is unclear. This CDR3 comprises 15 residues. The germline CDR1 and CDR2 sequences are LGHNT and FRNRAP. The V end lost 1 base, the J end lost 1 base, and 9 bases lay between the germline ends. The CDR3 DNA reads as TGTGCTAGTGGTTTGGGACTCGCCCGCACAGATACGCAGTATTTT. Translating it yields CASGLGLARTDTQYF. Supplemented by reference TRBV12-5 and TRBJ2-3, the full variable domain reads DARVTQTPRHKVTEMGQEVTMRCQPILGHNTVFWYRQTMMQGLELLAYFRNRAPLDDSGMPKDRFSAEMPDATLATLKIQPSEPRDSAVYFCASGLGLARTDTQYFGPGTRLTVL.

On this clonotype itself: At one end, the junction sequence differs from germline, possibly due to a read error. This chain connects TRBV4-3 to TRBJ1-2; 7 bases agree with TRBD1. The CDR3 length is 13 residues. Germline V gene lookup returns CDR1 LGHNA and CDR2 YSLEER. The CDR3 sequence: CVSSQMGQYDYTF. CDR3 in DNA: TGCGTCAGCAGTCAGATGGGACAGTATGACTACACCTTC.

This clonotype was counted a few times. The genes are TRBV6-1 and TRBJ1-5; 10 bases fit TRBD1. This CDR3 region has 16 residues. The germline V gene encodes CDR1 MNHNS and CDR2 SASEGT. V shed 6 bases, J shed 2 bases, and the junction held 7 bases outside the gene matches. The CDR3 region is CASRLTGGAGNQPQHF. The CDR3 DNA reads TGTGCCAGCAGATTGACAGGGGGCGCGGGCAATCAGCCCCAGCATTTT.

Details on this clonotype: A junction end diverges from the germline sequence, so it may reflect a read error. The chain uses TRBV29-1 and TRBJ2-7; D is perhaps TRBD1 or TRBD2 (5 bases each). CDR1 and CDR2 from the germline V gene are SQVTM and ANQGSEA. This CDR3 contains 15 residues. CDR3 amino acids: CSVSSGCGNTYEQYF. The DNA of the CDR3 is TGTAGCGTTTCGTCAGGGTGTGGAAACACCTACGAGCAGTACTTC.

This clonotype was observed once. The junction shows a germline mismatch at one end, possibly a read error. The rearrangement joins TRBV29-1 to TRBJ2-2; a weak D match, TRBD2 (5 bases). Germline V lookup: CDR1 SQVTM, CDR2 ANQGSEA. This CDR3 is 15 amino acids long. The CDR3 protein is CSVGRPGCGTGELSF. The CDR3, as DNA: TGCAGCGTTGGTCGTCCGGGATGTGGCACCGGGGAGCTGTCTTTT.

This clonotype was seen a few times. CDR3 nucleotides: TGTGCCAGCAGCTTGGGGACTAGCGGGATTAGCGGGGAGCTGTTTTTT. It is translated as CASSLGTSGISGELFF. This chain connects TRBV5-4 to TRBJ2-2, with TRBD2 matching over 12 bases. V lost 0 bases to trimming and J lost 7 bases; unmatched junction nucleotides: 4. Germline-derived CDR1 and CDR2 are SGHNT and YYREEE (reference sequence). The CDR3 extends over 16 amino acids.

This clonotype was seen at least ten times. The chain couples TRBV6-2 or TRBV6-3 to TRBJ2-3; possible D gene TRBD2, 5 bases. The V end was cut by 6 bases, the J end by 3 bases, with 10 bases between. CDR1 is MNHEY and CDR2 is SVGEGT in the germline V gene. The CDR3 is 13 residues long. CDR3 bases: TGTGCCAGCAGGCCACCGGGAACAGATACGCAGTATTTT. Translation: CASRPPGTDTQYF.

As regards this clonotype: A much larger clone is a single base away; this may be a read error. For the CDR3, the DNA is TGTGCCAGCAGAGACAGGGACTACGAGCAGTACTTC. Protein product: CASRDRDYEQYF. The chain employs TRBV12-3 or TRBV12-4 and TRBJ2-7; 7 bases are shared with TRBD1. The CDR3 covers 12 residues. V lost 6 bases, J lost 3 bases, and 2 bases stayed unmatched.

Regarding this clonotype: Mismatch with germline at one junction end may stem from a read error. The CDR3 DNA sequence: TGTGCCAGCAGCCAAGGCCCCACCAGGGTCACCGGGGAGCAGTTTTTT. It translates to CASSQGPTRVTGEQFF. The genes are TRBV4-3 and TRBJ2-2; D tentatively fits TRBD1 or TRBD2 (5 bases each). Germline V gene data show CDR1 as LGHNA and CDR2 as YSLEER. This CDR3 has 16 amino acids.

Of note for this clonotype: With a much larger clone just one base away, this may be a read error. The rearrangement uses TRBV4-1 and TRBJ1-6; D might be TRBD1 (5 bases). Germline V lookup: CDR1 MGHRA, CDR2 YSYEKL. The CDR3 has 15 residues. In DNA, the CDR3 is TGCGCCAGCGGCCAAGATGGGGCAGGACACTCACCCCTCCACTTT. Translating gives CASGQDGAGHSPLHF.

In this sample, this clonotype turned up many times. J is TRBJ1-1 and V is TRBV6-5, with D unresolved. This CDR3 comprises 13 residues. In germline, CDR1 is MNHEY, CDR2 SVGAGI. The V gene lost 6 bases and the J gene lost 0 bases, with 8 bases spanning the gap. In nucleotides, the CDR3 is TGTGCCAGCAGCCCCTCGGTGAACACTGAAGCTTTCTTT. Translating it yields CASSPSVNTEAFF.

There are many counts of this clonotype. The gene calls are TRBV6-1 and TRBJ1-2; TRBD1 might be the D (6 bases). Germline V CDR1 and CDR2: MNHNS, SASEGT. The V and J ends lost 0 bases and 8 bases respectively, with 10 bases between them. The CDR3 is 13 residues long. The CDR3 spells CASSEAGQSGYTF. The CDR3 coding sequence is TGTGCCAGCAGTGAAGCCGGACAGTCGGGCTACACCTTC.

This clonotype came up once. The rearrangement joins TRBV5-1 to TRBJ2-3, with 7 bases aligning to TRBD1. This CDR3 comprises 15 residues. V lost 6 bases, J lost 1 base, and 8 bases stayed unmatched. Germline V gene sequence: CDR1 SGHRS, CDR2 YFSETQ. The CDR3 coding sequence is TGCGCCAGCAACCAGGGGGACCCCCGCACAGATACGCAGTATTTT. Its protein is CASNQGDPRTDTQYF.

The rearrangement uses TRBV28 and TRBJ2-1, with D possibly matching TRBD2 (6 bases). This CDR3 spans 14 amino acids. Deletions cut 1 base from V and 7 bases from J, with 11 bases between. Germline CDR1 and CDR2: MDHEN and SYDVKM. The CDR3 DNA is TGTGCCAGCAGTTTATTCGGGAGCGTAAATGAGCAGTTCTTC. It codes for CASSLFGSVNEQFF.

With regard to this clonotype: Likely a read error: the CDR3 ends without its conserved phenylalanine or tryptophan. This sequence joins TRBV11-2 and TRBJ1-1; perhaps TRBD1 as D (5 bases). Germline-derived CDR1 and CDR2 are SGHAT and FQNNGV. The CDR3 has 13 residues. The CDR3 loop reads CVSATEPNTEAFL. Written as DNA, the CDR3 is TGTGTCAGTGCGACAGAACCGAACACTGAAGCTTTCCTT.

Turning to this clonotype: This may come from a read error, since a much larger clone is one base off. The final CDR3 position lacks the conserved phenylalanine or tryptophan, pointing to a likely read error. V usage is TRBV29-1 and J usage is TRBJ2-7; D unresolved. The ends were cut back, 1 base at V and 0 bases at J, with 7 bases in the middle. CDR1 and CDR2 from the germline V gene are SQVTM and ANQGSEA. There are 13 residues in the CDR3. The CDR3 DNA sequence: TGCAGCGTTGAAGGCTGGGACTCCTACGAGCAGTACCTC. Translation: CSVEGWDSYEQYL.

Of note for this clonotype: One end of the junction varies from germline; a read error may be responsible. The V and J genes are TRBV14 and TRBJ2-3, with D hard to call. The CDR3 runs 13 residues. Germline V lookup: CDR1 SGHDN, CDR2 FVKESK. CDR3 DNA: TGTTCCAGCAGCCGACGATACACCGATACGCAGTATTTT. Its translation is CSSSRRYTDTQYF.